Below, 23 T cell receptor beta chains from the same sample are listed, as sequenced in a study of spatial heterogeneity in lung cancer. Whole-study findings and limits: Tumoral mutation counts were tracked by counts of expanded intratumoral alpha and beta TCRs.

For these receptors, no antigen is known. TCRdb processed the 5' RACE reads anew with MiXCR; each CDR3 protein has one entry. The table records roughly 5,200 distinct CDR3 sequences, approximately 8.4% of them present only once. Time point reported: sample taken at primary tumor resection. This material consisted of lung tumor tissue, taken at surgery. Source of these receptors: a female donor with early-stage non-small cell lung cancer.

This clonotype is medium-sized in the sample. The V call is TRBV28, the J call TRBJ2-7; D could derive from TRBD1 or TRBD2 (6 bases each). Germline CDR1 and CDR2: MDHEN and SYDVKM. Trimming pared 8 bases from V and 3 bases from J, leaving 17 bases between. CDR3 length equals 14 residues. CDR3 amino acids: CASWGAYSNYEQYF. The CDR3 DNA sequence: TGTGCCAGCTGGGGGGCGTACAGCAACTACGAGCAGTACTTC.

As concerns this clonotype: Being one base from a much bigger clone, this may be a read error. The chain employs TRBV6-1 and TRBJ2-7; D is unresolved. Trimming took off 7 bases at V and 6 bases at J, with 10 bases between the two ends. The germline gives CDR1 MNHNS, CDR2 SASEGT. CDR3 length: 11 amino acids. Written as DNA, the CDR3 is TGTGCCAGCAACGAAGTCGTCGAGCAGTACTTC. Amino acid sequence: CASNEVVEQYF.

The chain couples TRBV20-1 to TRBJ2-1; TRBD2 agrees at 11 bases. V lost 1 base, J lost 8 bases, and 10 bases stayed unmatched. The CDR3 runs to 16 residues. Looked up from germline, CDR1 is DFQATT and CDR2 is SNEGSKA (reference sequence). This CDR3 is CSARVVAGGRDDEQFF. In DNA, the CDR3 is TGCAGTGCTAGAGTGGTAGCGGGAGGGAGGGACGATGAGCAGTTCTTC.

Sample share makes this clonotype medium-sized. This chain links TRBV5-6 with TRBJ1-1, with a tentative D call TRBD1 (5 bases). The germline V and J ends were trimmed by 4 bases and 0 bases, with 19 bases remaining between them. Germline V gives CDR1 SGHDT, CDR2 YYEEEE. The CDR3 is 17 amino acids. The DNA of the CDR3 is TGTGCCAGCAGCCTAGACAGCCACCTATTCATGAACACTGAAGCTTTCTTT. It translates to CASSLDSHLFMNTEAFF.

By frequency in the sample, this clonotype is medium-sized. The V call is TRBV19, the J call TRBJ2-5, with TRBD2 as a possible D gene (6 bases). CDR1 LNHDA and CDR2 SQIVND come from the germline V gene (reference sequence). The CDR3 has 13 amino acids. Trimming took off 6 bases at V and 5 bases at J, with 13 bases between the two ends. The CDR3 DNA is TGTGCCAGTAGCGTCGGGAGTGGGGAGACCCAGTACTTC. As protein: CASSVGSGETQYF.

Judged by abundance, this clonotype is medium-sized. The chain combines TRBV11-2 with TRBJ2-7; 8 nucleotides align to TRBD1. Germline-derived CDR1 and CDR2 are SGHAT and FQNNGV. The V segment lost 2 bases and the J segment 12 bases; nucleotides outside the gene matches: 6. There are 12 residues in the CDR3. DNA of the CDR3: TGTGCCAGCAGCTTATCAGGGGGCAGTGGGTACTTC. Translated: CASSLSGGSGYF. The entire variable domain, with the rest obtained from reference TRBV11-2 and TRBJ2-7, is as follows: EAGVAQSPRYKIIEKRQSVAFWCNPISGHATLYWYQQILGQGPKLLIQFQNNGVVDDSQLPKDRFSAERLKGVDSTLKIQPAKLEDSAVYLCASSLSGGSGYFGPGTRLTVT.

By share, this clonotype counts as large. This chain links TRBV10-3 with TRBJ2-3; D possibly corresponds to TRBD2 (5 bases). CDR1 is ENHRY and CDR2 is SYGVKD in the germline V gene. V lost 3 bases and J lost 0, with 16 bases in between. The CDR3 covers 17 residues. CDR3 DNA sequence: TGTGCCATCAGTGAAGATTCTCCGGAGGCCAGCACAGATACGCAGTATTTT. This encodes CAISEDSPEASTDTQYF.

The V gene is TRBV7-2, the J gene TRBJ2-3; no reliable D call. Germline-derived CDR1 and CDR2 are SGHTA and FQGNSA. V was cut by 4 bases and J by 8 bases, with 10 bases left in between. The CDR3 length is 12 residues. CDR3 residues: CASSSGSFTQYF. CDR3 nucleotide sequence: TGTGCCAGCAGCTCAGGAAGTTTTACGCAGTATTTT.

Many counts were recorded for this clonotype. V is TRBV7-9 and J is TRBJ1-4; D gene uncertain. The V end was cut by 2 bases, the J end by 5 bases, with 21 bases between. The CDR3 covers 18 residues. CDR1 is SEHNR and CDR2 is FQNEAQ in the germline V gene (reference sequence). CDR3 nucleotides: TGTGCCAGCAGCTTAAATTTGATTATGGGGTACCGCAATGAAAAACTGTTTTTT. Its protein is CASSLNLIMGYRNEKLFF.

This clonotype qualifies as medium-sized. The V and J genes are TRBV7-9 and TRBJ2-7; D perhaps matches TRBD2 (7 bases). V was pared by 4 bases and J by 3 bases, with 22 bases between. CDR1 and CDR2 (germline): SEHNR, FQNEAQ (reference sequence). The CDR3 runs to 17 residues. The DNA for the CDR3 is TGTGCCAGCAGCTCGGGGGCATCGGCGGGAGTATTCTACGAGCAGTACTTC. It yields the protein CASSSGASAGVFYEQYF.

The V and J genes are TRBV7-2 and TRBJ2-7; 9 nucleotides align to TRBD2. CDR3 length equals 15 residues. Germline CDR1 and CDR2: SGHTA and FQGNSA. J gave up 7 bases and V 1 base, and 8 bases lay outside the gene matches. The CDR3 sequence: CASSLGGTSRIEQYF. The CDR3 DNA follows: TGTGCCAGCAGCTTAGGCGGGACTAGCCGGATAGAGCAGTACTTC.

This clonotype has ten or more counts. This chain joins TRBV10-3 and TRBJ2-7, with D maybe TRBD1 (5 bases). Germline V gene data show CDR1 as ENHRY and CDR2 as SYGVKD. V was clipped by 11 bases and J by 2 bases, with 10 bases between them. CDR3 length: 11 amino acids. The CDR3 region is CAAQGTYEQYF. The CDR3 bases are TGTGCCGCCCAGGGTACCTACGAGCAGTACTTC.

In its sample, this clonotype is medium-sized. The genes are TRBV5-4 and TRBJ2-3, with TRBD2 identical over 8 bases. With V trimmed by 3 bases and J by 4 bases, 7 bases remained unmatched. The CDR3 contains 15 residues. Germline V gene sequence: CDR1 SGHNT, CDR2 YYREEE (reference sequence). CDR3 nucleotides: TGTGCCAGCAGCTACCCGGGACTAGTTCCAGATACGCAGTATTTT. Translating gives CASSYPGLVPDTQYF.

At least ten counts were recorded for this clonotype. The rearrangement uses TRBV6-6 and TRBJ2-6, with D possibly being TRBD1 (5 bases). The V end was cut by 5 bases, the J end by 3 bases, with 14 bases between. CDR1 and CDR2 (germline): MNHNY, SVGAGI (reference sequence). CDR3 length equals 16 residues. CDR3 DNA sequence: TGTGCCAGCAGTCTTTCAGGGATGGGTGGGGCCAACGTCCTGACTTTC. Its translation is CASSLSGMGGANVLTF.

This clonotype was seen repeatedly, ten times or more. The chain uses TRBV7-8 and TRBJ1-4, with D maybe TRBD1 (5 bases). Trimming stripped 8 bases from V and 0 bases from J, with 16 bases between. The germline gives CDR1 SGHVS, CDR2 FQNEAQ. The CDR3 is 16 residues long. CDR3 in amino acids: CASGAEGITTNEKLFF. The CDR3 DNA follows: TGTGCCAGCGGCGCAGAGGGGATCACAACTAATGAAAAACTGTTTTTT. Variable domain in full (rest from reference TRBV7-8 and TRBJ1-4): GAGVSQSPRYKVAKRGQDVALRCDPISGHVSLFWYQQALGQGPEFLTYFQNEAQLDKSGLPSDRFFAERPEGSVSTLKIQRTQQEDSAVYLCASGAEGITTNEKLFFGSGTQLSVL.

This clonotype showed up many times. This CDR3 reads CSARGDRPGDTQYF. DNA of the CDR3: TGCAGTGCTAGAGGGGACAGGCCGGGAGATACGCAGTATTTT. The chain couples TRBV20-1 to TRBJ2-3, with 8 bases fitting TRBD1. This CDR3 has 14 residues. J was trimmed by 5 bases and V by 1 base; bases with no gene match: 5. Germline CDR1 is DFQATT and CDR2 is SNEGSKA (reference sequence).

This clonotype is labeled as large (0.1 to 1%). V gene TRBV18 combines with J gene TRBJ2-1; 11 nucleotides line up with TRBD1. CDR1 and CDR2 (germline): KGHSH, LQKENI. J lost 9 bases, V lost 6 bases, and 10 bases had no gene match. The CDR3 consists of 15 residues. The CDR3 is CASSDGQGAISEQFF. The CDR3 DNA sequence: TGTGCCAGCTCGGATGGACAGGGGGCAATCAGTGAGCAGTTCTTC.

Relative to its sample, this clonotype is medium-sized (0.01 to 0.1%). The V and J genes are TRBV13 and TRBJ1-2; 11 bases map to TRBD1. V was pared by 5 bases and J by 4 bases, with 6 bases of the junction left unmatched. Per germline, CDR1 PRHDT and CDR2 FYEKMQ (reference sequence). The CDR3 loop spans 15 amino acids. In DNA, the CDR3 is TGTGCCAGCAGCACTGGACAGGGGGCAATCTATGGCTACACCTTC. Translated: CASSTGQGAIYGYTF.

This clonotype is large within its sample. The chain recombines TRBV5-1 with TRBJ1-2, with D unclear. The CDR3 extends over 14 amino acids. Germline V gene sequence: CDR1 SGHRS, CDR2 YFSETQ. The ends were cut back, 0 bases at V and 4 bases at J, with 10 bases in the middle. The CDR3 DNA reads TGCGCCAGCAGCTTGGATGGAGGGATCTATGGCTACACCTTC. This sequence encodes CASSLDGGIYGYTF.

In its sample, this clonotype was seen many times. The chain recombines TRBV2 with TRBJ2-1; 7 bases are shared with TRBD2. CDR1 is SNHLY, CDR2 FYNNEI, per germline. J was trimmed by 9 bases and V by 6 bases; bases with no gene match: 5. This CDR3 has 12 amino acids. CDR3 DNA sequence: TGTGCCAGCAGGCGGGAGTTTGTTGAGCAGTTCTTC. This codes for CASRREFVEQFF. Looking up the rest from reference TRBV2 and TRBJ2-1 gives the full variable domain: EPEVTQTPSHQVTQMGQEVILRCVPISNHLYFYWYRQILGQKVEFLVSFYNNEISEKSEIFDDQFSVERPDGSNFTLKIRSTKLEDSAMYFCASRREFVEQFFGPGTRLTVL.

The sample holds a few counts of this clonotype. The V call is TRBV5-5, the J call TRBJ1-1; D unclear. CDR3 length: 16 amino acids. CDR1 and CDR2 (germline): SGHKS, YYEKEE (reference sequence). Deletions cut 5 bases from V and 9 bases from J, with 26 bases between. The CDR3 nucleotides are TGTGCCAGCAGTCCTAGGACTCGGGGAGAATCCCGAAAAGCTTTCTTT. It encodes CASSPRTRGESRKAFF. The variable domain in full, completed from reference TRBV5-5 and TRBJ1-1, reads DAGVTQSPTHLIKTRGQQVTLRCSPISGHKSVSWYQQVLGQGPQFIFQYYEKEERGRGNFPDRFSARQFPNYSSELNVNALLLGDSALYLCASSPRTRGESRKAFFGQGTRLTVV.

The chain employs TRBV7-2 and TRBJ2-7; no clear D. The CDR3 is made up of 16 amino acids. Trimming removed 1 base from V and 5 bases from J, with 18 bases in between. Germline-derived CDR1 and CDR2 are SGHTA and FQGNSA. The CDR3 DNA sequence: TGTGCCAGCAGCTTAGGTCCGAGCTCTCTCCGGGACGAGCAGTACTTC. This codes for CASSLGPSSLRDEQYF.

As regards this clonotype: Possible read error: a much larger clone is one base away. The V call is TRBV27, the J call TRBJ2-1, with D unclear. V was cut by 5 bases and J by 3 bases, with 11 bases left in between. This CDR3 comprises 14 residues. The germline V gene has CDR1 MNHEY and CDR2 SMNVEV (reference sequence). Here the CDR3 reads CASSPFGFYNEQFF. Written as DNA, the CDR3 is TGTGCCAGCAGTCCCTTTGGATTCTACAATGAGCAGTTCTTC.